Listed below are T cell receptor beta chains from one sample, sequenced in a study of early T cells in non-severe SARS-CoV-2 infection. Using its own MiXCR run on the 5' RACE reads, TCRdb lists one record per CDR3 protein. The repertoire consists of over 60,000 distinct CDR3 sequences, with around 9.1% occurring once and the leading ten covering 6% to 8.5%. Here the sequenced sample was whole blood, taken at baseline. These receptors were collected from an adult who was a healthcare worker with PCR-confirmed SARS-CoV-2 infection or an uninfected control (not recorded which). Both conserved end residues are part of each CDR3. The D gene is left open where the match is weak. Clone size, where shown, is once, few, many, or a class for clones that have expanded.

CDR3	DNA	D	size	V	J
CASSPRALLGNEQFF	TGTGCCAGCTCACCGAGAGCCCTCCTAGGAAATGAGCAGTTCTTC	-	-	TRBV18	TRBJ2-1
CASNQLGGNTEAFF	TGTGCCAGCAATCAATTAGGGGGAAACACTGAAGCTTTCTTT	-	-	TRBV27	TRBJ1-1
CASSLQSGNNQPQHF	TGTGCCAGCAGCTTGCAGTCAGGGAACAATCAGCCCCAGCATTTT	-	few	TRBV7-2	TRBJ1-5
CASSSDIPGYGYTF	TGTGCCAGCAGTTCGGACATTCCGGGCTATGGCTACACCTTC	-	many	TRBV6-5	TRBJ1-2
CASSLLTSGFNGELFF	TGTGCCAGCAGCTTGCTAACTAGCGGATTTAACGGGGAGCTGTTTTTT	TRBD2	many	TRBV5-6	TRBJ2-2
CASSPGLAGSTDTQYF	TGTGCCAGCTCACCAGGACTAGCGGGGAGCACAGATACGCAGTATTTT	TRBD2	few	TRBV18	TRBJ2-3
CASSYETSGGHISTDTQYF	TGCGCCAGCTCTTACGAGACTAGCGGGGGGCATATTAGCACAGATACGCAGTATTTT	TRBD2	few	TRBV5-1	TRBJ2-3
CASSHEAGSGANVLTF	TGCGCCAGCAGCCATGAAGCAGGTTCTGGGGCCAACGTCCTGACTTTC	-	few	TRBV4-1	TRBJ2-6
CASSLVPDFSTDTQYF	TGTGCCAGCAGCTTAGTACCCGACTTTAGCACAGATACGCAGTATTTT	-	few	TRBV11-2	TRBJ2-3
CASSRRGQETQYF	TGTGCCAGCTCAAGGAGGGGACAAGAGACCCAGTACTTC	-	many	TRBV18	TRBJ2-5
CASSLSGGQPQHF	TGTGCCAGCAGTTTATCAGGGGGCCAGCCCCAGCATTTT	TRBD1	few	TRBV12-3/TRBV12-4	TRBJ1-5
CASSKRGARGTEAFF	TGCGCCAGCAGCAAAAGAGGGGCGCGGGGGACTGAAGCTTTCTTT	-	many	TRBV4-3	TRBJ1-1
CASSLARQGTPNEQFF	TGCGCCAGCAGCTTGGCTAGACAGGGGACCCCCAATGAGCAGTTCTTC	TRBD1	-	TRBV5-1	TRBJ2-1
CSAERGSDGSEQFF	TGCAGTGCGGAGCGGGGTTCCGACGGGAGTGAGCAGTTCTTC	TRBD2	many	TRBV20-1	TRBJ2-1
CASRGVLRNSPLHF	TGTGCCAGTAGGGGGGTCTTACGAAATTCACCCCTCCACTTT	-	few	TRBV2	TRBJ1-6
CASSPSVGAVKTQYF	TGTGCCAGCAGCCCATCTGTAGGGGCTGTAAAGACCCAGTACTTC	-	few	TRBV7-3	TRBJ2-5
CASSSKETQYF	TGTGCCAGCAGTAGTAAAGAGACCCAGTACTTC	-	few	TRBV2	TRBJ2-5
CASSPRDREFTGANVLTF	TGTGCCAGCAGCCCCCGGGACAGGGAGTTTACTGGGGCCAACGTCCTGACTTTC	TRBD1	-	TRBV28	TRBJ2-6
CASSSTGGDEQYF	TGTGCCAGCAGCTCCACAGGGGGGGACGAGCAGTACTTC	-	few	TRBV7-6	TRBJ2-7
CSASHTQETQYF	TGCAGTGCTAGTCATACTCAAGAGACCCAGTACTTC	-	many	TRBV20-1	TRBJ2-5
CASSLDSGGVTEAFF	TGTGCCAGCAGCTTGGATTCGGGGGGAGTCACTGAAGCTTTCTTT	-	many	TRBV5-4	TRBJ1-1
CSAGQGLSYEQYF	TGCAGTGCCGGACAGGGCCTCTCCTACGAGCAGTACTTC	TRBD1	-	TRBV20-1	TRBJ2-7
CASSLRARANVLTF	TGTGCCAGCAGCTTAAGGGCTAGGGCCAACGTCCTGACTTTC	-	-	TRBV7-2	TRBJ2-6
CATSDRTGTEAFF	TGTGCCACCAGTGATCGGACAGGCACTGAAGCTTTCTTT	TRBD1	few	TRBV24-1	TRBJ1-1
CASSLYHGNTEAFF	TGTGCCAGCAGCTTATATCACGGGAACACTGAAGCTTTCTTT	-	many	TRBV7-3	TRBJ1-1
CASSFEGYIQYF	TGTGCCAGCAGTTTTGAGGGTTACATTCAGTACTTC	-	many	TRBV12-3/TRBV12-4	TRBJ2-4
CASRTGTGGYTF	TGTGCCAGCAGGACAGGGACTGGCGGCTACACCTTC	TRBD1	-	TRBV6-1	TRBJ1-2
CASSPPGGRASYEQYF	TGTGCCAGCAGCCCCCCGGGTGGCAGGGCAAGCTACGAGCAGTACTTC	-	many	TRBV7-8	TRBJ2-7
CASSLSASGGVRNEQFF	TGCGCCAGCAGCTTGTCCGCTAGCGGGGGAGTACGCAATGAGCAGTTCTTC	TRBD2	-	TRBV5-1	TRBJ2-1
CASSPLGRSTDTQYF	TGTGCCAGCAGTCCCTTAGGAAGAAGCACAGATACGCAGTATTTT	-	few	TRBV6-2/TRBV6-3	TRBJ2-3
CASSQERGYEQYF	TGTGCCAGCAGCCAAGAGCGCGGTTACGAGCAGTACTTC	-	many	TRBV3-1	TRBJ2-7
CASSLGSGVSGANVLTF	TGTGCCAGCAGCTTAGGTTCAGGTGTTTCTGGGGCCAACGTCCTGACTTTC	-	many	TRBV7-9	TRBJ2-6
CASTPTSGGNTGELFF	TGTGCCAGCACCCCGACTAGCGGGGGGAACACCGGGGAGCTGTTTTTT	TRBD2	few	TRBV12-3/TRBV12-4	TRBJ2-2